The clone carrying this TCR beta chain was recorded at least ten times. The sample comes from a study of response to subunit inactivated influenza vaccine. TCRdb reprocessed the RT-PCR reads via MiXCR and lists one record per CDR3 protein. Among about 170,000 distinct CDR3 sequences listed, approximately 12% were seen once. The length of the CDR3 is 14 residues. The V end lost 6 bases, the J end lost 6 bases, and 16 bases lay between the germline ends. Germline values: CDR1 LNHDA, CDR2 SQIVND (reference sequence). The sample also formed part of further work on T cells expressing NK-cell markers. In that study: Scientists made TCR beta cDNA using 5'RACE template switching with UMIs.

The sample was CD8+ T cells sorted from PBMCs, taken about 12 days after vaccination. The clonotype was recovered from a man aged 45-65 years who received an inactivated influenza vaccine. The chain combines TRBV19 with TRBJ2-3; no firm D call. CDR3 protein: CASSTGTRTDTQYF. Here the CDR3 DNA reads TGTGCCAGTAGCACGGGTACAAGAACCGATACGCAGTATTTT.